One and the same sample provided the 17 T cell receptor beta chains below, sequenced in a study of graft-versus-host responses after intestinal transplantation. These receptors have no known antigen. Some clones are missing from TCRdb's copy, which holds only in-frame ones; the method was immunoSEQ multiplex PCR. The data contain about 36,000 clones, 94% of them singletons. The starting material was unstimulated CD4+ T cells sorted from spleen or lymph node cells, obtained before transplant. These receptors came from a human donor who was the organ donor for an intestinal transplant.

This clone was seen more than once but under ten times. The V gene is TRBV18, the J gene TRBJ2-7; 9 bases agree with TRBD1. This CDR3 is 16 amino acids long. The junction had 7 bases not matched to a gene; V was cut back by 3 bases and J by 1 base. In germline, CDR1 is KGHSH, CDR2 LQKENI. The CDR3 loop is CASSPTGTGLSYEQYF. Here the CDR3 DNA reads TGTGCCAGCTCACCGACTGGGACAGGGCTTTCCTACGAGCAGTACTTC.

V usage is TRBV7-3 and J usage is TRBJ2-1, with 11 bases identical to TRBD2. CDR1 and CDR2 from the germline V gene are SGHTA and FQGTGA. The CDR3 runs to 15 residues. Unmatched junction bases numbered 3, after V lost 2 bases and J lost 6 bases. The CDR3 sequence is CASSLLAGGSNEQFF. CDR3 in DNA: TGTGCCAGCAGCTTACTAGCGGGGGGCTCCAATGAGCAGTTCTTC.

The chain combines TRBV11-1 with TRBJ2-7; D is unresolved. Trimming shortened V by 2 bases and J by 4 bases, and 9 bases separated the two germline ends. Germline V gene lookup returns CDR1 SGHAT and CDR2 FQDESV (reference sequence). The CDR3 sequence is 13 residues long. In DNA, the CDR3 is TGTGCCAGCAGCTTACTACCAGCATACGAGCAGTACTTC. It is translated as CASSLLPAYEQYF.

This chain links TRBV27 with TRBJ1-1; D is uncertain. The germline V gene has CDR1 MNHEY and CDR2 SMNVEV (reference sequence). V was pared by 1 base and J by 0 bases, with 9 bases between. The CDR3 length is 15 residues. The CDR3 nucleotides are TGTGCCAGCAGTTTATTTTTCGGATTGAACACTGAAGCTTTCTTT. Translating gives CASSLFFGLNTEAFF.

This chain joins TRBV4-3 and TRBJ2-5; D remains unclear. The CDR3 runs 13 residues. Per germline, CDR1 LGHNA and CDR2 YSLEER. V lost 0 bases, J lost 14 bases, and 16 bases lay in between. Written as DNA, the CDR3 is TGCGCCAGCAGCCAAGATGATACGGGCCTCCGTTACTTC. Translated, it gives CASSQDDTGLRYF.

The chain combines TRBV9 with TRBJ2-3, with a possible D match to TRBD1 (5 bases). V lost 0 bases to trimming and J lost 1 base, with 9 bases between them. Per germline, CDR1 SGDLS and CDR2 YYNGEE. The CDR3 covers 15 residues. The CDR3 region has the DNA TGTGCCAGCAGCGTAGATGGCAGGGGCACAGATACGCAGTATTTT. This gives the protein CASSVDGRGTDTQYF.

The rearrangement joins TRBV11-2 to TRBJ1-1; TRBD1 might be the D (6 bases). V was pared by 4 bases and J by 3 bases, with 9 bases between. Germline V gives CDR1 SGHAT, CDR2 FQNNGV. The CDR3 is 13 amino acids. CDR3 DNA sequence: TGTGCCAGCAGCTCTAAGGGGGACACTGAAGCTTTCTTT. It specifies CASSSKGDTEAFF.

This CDR3 is CASSLNSRISGNTIYF. The CDR3 coding sequence is TGTGCCAGCAGCTTAAACAGTAGAATTTCTGGAAACACCATATATTTT. The chain is built from TRBV7-9 and TRBJ1-3, with unresolved D. V shed 2 bases and J shed 1 base, with 12 bases lying between them. Germline assignment: CDR1 SEHNR and CDR2 FQNEAQ (reference sequence). The CDR3 runs 16 residues.

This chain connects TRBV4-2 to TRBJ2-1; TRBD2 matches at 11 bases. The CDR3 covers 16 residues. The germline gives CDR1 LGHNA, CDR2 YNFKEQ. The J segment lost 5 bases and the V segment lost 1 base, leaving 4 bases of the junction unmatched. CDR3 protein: CASSQVSGGAHNEQFF. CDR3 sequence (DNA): TGTGCCAGCAGCCAAGTTAGCGGGGGGGCCCACAATGAGCAGTTCTTC.

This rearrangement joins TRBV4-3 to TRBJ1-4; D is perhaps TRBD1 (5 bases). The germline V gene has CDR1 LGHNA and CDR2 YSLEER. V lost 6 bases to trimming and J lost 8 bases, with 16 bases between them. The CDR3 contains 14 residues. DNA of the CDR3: TGCGCCAGCAGGCCATGGGGGGGGTCCGAAAAACTGTTTTTT. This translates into CASRPWGGSEKLFF.

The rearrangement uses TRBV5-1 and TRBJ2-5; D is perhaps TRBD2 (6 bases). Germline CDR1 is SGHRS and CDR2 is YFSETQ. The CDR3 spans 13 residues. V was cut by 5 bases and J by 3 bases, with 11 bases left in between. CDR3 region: CASRPGLEETQYF. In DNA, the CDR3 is TGCGCCAGCAGGCCGGGACTGGAAGAGACCCAGTACTTC.

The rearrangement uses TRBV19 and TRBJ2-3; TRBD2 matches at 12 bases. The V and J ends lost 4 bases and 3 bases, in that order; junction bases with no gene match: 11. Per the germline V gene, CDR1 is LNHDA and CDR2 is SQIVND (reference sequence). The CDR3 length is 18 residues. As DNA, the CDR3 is TGTGCCAGTAGTAAGAGGTCGACTAGCGGGGGAGAGACAGATACGCAGTATTTT. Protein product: CASSKRSTSGGETDTQYF. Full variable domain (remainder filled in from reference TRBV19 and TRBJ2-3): DGGITQSPKYLFRKEGQNVTLSCEQNLNHDAMYWYRQDPGQGLRLIYYSQIVNDFQKGDIAEGYSVSREKKESFPLTVTSAQKNPTAFYLCASSKRSTSGGETDTQYFGPGTRLTVL.

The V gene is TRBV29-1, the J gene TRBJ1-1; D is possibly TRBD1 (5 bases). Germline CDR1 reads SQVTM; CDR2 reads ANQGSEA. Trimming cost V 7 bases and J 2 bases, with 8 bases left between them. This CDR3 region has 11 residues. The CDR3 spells CSAGLNTEAFF. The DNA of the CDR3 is TGCAGCGCAGGGCTCAACACTGAAGCTTTCTTT. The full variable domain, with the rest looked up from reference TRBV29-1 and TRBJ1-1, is SAVISQKPSRDICQRGTSLTIQCQVDSQVTMMFWYRQQPGQSLTLIATANQGSEATYESGFVIDKFPISRPNLTFSTLTVSNMSPEDSSIYLCSAGLNTEAFFGQGTRLTVV.

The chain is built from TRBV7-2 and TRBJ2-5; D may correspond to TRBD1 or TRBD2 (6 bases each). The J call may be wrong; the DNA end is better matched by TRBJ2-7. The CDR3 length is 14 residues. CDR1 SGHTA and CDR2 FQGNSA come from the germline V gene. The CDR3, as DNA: TGTGCCAGCAGCTTGCGAGGGGGGCCCTACGAGCAGTACTTC. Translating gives CASSLRGGPYEQYF.

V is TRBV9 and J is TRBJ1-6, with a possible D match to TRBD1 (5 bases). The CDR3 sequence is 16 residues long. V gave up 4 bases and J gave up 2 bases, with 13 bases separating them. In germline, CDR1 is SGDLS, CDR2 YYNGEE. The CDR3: CASSPREGTYNSPLHF. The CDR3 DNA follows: TGTGCCAGCAGCCCCCGGGAGGGGACCTATAATTCACCCCTCCACTTT.

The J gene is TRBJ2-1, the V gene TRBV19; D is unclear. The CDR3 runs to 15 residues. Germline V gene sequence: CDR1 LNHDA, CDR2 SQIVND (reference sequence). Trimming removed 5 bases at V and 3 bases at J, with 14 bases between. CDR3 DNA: TGTGCCAGTAGTTTACCCAAGTCCCGCTACAATGAGCAGTTCTTC. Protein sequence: CASSLPKSRYNEQFF.

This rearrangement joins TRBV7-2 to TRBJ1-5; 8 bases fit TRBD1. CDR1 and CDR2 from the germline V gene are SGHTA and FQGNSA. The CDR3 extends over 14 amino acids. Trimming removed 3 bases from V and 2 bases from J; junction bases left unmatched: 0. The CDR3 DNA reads TGTGCCAGCAGCTTGACAGGGGGCAATCAGCCCCAGCATTTT. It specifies CASSLTGGNQPQHF. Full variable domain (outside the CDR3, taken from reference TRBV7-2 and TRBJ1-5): GAGVSQSPSNKVTEKGKDVELRCDPISGHTALYWYRQSLGQGLEFLIYFQGNSAPDKSGLPSDRFSAERTGGSVSTLTIQRTQQEDSAVYLCASSLTGGNQPQHFGDGTRLSIL.